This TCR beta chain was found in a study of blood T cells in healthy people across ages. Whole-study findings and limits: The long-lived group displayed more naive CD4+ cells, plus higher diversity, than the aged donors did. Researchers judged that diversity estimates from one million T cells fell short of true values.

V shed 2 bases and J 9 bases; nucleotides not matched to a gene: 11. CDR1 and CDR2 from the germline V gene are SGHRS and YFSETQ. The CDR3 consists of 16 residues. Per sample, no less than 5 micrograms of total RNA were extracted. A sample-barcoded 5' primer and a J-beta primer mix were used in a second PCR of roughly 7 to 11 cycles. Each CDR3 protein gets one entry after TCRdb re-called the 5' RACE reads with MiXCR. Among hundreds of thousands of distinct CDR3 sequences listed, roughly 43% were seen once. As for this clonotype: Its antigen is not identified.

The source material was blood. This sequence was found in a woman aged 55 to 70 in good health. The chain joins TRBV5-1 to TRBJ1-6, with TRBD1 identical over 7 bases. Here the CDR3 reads CASSFRQGEIGSPLHF. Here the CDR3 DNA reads TGCGCCAGCAGCTTCAGGCAGGGGGAAATTGGTTCACCCCTCCACTTT.